This entry is about one TCR beta chain. Its antigen specificity is not known. The sample holds no much larger clone one base away, and base qualities are not on file. For TCRbeta CDR3 sequencing, genomic DNA was extracted from sorted cells using the QIAGEN DNeasy Blood and Tissue Kit. Through immunoSEQ, high-throughput TCRbeta CDR3 sequencing was done commercially, including PCR amplification with internal controls and bias correction. For the original study's pipeline: A unique productive TCRbeta sequence was defined by the CDR3 nucleotide sequence when primers matched, and otherwise by the CDR3 amino acid sequence together with the Vbeta and Jbeta genes. To correct for sorting error, sequences found in more than one sorted population at a frequency ratio of 2:1 or less were discarded, and the remaining shared sequences were assigned to the population with the higher frequency. Donor-reactive sequences were defined as at least 5-fold expanded in CFSE-low cells versus unstimulated cells, with frequency of at least 0.01% in CFSE-low cells. Repertoire divergence was quantified by Jensen-Shannon divergence calculated from the top 100 TCRbeta sequences ranked by frequency. When a sample had multiple sequencing runs, each run was corrected for sorting error separately and the runs were then pooled. The table comes from immuneACCESS by way of TCRdb, which keeps in-frame sequences with V and J called. Part of the clones is missing from these tables; in studies checked, under half for an unresolved V gene and the rest for unknown reasons. For V, J and clone size, that table is used; D and trimming come from the DNA. This sample has about 77,000 clones in its table, and roughly 98% of those were observed once. Clones ranked in the top ten supply around 0.5% of the sample.

The data stem from a study of Tregs in tolerant kidney transplant recipients (dated by TCRdb to the late 2010s). Regarding the study in general: Related donors were used in the transplants with nonmyeloablative bone marrow transplantation, and mixed chimerism was transient in the human trials. Before combined kidney and bone marrow transplantation, this study identified donor-specific regulatory T cells using TCRbeta sequencing and then followed those same cells after transplant.

General conclusions and limits of the study: PCR primers changed over time for some patients, so nucleotide-level comparison across those patients' samples was not possible. The most biologically relevant and donor-specific TCRbeta repertoire appeared to be identified by expanding Tregs with activated donor B cells. In tolerant patients, the expansion of donor-specific Tregs was greater than global Treg expansion, suggesting that the expansion was antigen-driven rather than nonspecific. The study was constrained by small patient numbers, and validation of the findings is required in larger populations and under other immunosuppression protocols. Although technical replication error seemed to be minimal, the question of biological reproducibility was not addressed directly.

The sample's time point label, in plain terms: blood sample drawn before combined kidney and bone marrow transplant. Unstimulated Tregs (CD4+CD25+CD127-), CD4+ non-Tregs (CD4+CD25-), CD4 and CD8 cells were FACS-sorted from thawed PBMCs. 4 combined kidney and bone marrow transplant recipients from the ITN036ST trial were included as patients, and samples were available only from these trial subjects. Healthy control blood was processed by Ficoll density gradient to PBMCs and cryopreserved; patient PBMCs were collected before and after transplant. CDR1 and CDR2, looked up from the germline V gene, are SGHNT and YENEEA. The junction carries 16 bases between V and J, which are trimmed by 1 base and 3 bases respectively. The CDR3 contains 16 residues, cysteine and phenylalanine counted. The only DNA kept is the CDR3, 48 bases in frame from the first base.

The material was CD4+ T cells from blood, obtained before the transplant. The sequence came from a human donor who received a combined kidney and bone marrow transplant. Recombination connected TRBV11-3 to TRBJ2-7; D gene: possibly TRBD2, on 6 matching bases. The DNA sequence is as follows: TGTGCCAGCAGCTTAGGAAGGAGGGGCCCTGTCTACGAGCAGTACTTC. This encodes CASSLGRRGPVYEQYF.